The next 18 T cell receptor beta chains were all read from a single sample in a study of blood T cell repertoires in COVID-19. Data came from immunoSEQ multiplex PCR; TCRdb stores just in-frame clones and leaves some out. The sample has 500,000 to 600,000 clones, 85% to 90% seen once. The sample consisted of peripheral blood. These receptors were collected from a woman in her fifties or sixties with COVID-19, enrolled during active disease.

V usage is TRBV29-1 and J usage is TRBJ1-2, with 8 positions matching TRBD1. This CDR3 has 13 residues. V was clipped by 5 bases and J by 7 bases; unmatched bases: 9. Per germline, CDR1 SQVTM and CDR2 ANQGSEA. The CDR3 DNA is TGCAGCGTTATCCTAACAGGGGGAAGTGGCTACACCTTC. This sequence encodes CSVILTGGSGYTF.

The DNA of the CDR3 is TGTGCCAGCAGCTTGGAGTCGAGGGGGCTGCTCTACGGCTACACCTTC. Residues: CASSLESRGLLYGYTF. This chain uses TRBV5-5 with TRBJ1-2; 7 bases are shared with TRBD1. Losses at the gene ends were 0 bases for V and 8 bases for J; bases not matched to a gene: 13. Per the germline V gene, CDR1 is SGHKS and CDR2 is YYEKEE (reference sequence). This CDR3 region has 16 residues.

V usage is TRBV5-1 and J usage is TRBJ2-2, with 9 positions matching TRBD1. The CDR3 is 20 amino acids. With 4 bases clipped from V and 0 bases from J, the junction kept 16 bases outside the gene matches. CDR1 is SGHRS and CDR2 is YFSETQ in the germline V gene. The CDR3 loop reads CASSPVRDRARLPNTGELFF. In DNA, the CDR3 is TGCGCCAGCAGCCCCGTCAGGGACAGGGCGAGGCTTCCGAACACCGGGGAGCTGTTTTTT.

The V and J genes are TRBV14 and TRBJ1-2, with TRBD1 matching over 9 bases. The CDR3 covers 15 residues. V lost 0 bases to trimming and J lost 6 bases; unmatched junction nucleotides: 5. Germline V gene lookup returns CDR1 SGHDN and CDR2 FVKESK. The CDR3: CASSQDGQGRDGYTF. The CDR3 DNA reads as TGTGCCAGCAGCCAAGATGGACAGGGGCGAGATGGCTACACCTTC.

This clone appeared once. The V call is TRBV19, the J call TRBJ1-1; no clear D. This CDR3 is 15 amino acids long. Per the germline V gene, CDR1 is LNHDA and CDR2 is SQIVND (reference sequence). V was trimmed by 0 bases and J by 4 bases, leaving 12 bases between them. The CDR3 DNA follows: TGTGCCAGTAGTATAGACGGGAAAACTTTCACTGAAGCTTTCTTT. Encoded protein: CASSIDGKTFTEAFF.

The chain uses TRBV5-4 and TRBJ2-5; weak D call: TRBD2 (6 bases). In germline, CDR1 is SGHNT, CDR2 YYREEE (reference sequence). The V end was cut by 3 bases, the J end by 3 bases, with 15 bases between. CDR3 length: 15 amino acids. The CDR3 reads CASSSPRGSEETQYF. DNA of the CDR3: TGTGCCAGCAGCTCCCCCCGGGGGTCAGAAGAGACCCAGTACTTC. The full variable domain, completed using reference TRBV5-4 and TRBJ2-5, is ETGVTQSPTHLIKTRGQQVTLRCSSQSGHNTVSWYQQALGQGPQFIFQYYREEENGRGNFPPRFSGLQFPNYSSELNVNALELDDSALYLCASSSPRGSEETQYFGPGTRLLVL.

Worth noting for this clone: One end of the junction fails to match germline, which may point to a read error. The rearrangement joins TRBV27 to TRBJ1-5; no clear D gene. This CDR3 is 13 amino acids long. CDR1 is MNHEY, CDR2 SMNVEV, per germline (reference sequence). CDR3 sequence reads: CTSSYSYNQPQHF. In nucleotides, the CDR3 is TGTACCAGCAGTTATTCTTACAATCAGCCCCAGCATTTT.

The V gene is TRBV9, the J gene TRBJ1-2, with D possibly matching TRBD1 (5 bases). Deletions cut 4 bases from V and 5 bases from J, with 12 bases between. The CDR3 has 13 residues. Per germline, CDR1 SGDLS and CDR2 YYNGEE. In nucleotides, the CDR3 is TGTGCCAGCAGCTCCCGACAGTATTATGGCTACACCTTC. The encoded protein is CASSSRQYYGYTF.

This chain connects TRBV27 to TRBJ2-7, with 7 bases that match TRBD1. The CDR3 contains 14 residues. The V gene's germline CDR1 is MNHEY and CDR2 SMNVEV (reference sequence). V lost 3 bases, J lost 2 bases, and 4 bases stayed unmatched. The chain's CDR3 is CASSLRDSTYEQYF. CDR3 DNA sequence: TGTGCCAGCAGTTTGAGGGACAGCACCTACGAGCAGTACTTC.

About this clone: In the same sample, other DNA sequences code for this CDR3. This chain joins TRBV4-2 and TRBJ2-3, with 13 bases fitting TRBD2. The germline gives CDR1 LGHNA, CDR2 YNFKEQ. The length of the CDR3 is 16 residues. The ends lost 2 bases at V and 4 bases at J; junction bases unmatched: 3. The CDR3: CASSQRTSGGADTQYF. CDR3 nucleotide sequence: TGTGCCAGCAGCCAAAGGACTAGCGGGGGCGCAGATACGCAGTATTTT.

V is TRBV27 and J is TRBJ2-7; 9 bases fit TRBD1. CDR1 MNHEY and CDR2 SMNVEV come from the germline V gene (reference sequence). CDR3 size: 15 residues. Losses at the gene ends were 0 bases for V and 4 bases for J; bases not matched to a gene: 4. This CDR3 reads CASSLSPTGGYEQYF. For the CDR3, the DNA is TGTGCCAGCAGTTTATCCCCGACAGGGGGGTACGAGCAGTACTTC.

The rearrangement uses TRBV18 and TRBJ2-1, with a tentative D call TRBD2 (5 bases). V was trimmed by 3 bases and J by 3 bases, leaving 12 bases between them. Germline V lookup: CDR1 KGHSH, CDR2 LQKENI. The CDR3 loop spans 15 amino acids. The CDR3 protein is CASSPSGGHYNEQFF. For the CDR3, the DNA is TGTGCCAGCTCACCGAGTGGCGGGCACTACAATGAGCAGTTCTTC.

Here the CDR3 reads CASSSTGYEQYF. The CDR3 DNA is TGTGCCAGCAGTTCCACAGGGTACGAGCAGTACTTC. The chain couples TRBV27 to TRBJ2-7, with D possibly matching TRBD1 (6 bases). Germline CDR1 MNHEY, CDR2 SMNVEV (reference sequence). The CDR3 has 12 residues. V lost 4 bases and J 4 bases, leaving 8 bases between the germline ends.

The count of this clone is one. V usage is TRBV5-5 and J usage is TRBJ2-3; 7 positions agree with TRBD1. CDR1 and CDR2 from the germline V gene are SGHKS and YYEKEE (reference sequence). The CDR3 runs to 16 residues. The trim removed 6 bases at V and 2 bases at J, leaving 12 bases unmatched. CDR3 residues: CASTRGEGAFTDTQYF. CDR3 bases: TGTGCCAGCACCCGAGGAGAGGGGGCCTTCACAGATACGCAGTATTTT.

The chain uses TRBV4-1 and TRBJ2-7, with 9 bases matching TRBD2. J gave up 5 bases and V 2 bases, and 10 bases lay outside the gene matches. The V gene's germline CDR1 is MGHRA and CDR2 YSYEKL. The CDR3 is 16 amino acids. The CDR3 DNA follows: TGCGCCAGCAGCCAATATGGGGCGGGGGGGTCGGACGAGCAGTACTTC. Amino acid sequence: CASSQYGAGGSDEQYF.

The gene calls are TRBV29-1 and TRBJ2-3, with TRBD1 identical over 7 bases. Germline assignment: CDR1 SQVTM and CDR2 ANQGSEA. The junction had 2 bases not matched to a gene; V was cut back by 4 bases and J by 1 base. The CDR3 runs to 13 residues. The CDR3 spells CSVADRGTDTQYF. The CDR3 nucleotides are TGCAGCGTTGCTGACAGGGGCACAGATACGCAGTATTTT.

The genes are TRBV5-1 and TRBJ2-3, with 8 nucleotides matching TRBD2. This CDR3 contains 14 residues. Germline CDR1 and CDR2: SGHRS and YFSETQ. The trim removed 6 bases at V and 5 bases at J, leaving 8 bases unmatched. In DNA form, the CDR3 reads TGCGCCAGCAAATCCGGGGGGGCGAAAGATACGCAGTATTTT. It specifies CASKSGGAKDTQYF.

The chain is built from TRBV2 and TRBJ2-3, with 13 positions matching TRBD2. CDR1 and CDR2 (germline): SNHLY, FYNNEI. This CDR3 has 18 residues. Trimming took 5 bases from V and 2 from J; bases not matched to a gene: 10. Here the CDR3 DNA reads TGTGCCAGCAGTTTACTAGCGGGGGGGCTTAGTTACACAGATACGCAGTATTTT. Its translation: CASSLLAGGLSYTDTQYF.